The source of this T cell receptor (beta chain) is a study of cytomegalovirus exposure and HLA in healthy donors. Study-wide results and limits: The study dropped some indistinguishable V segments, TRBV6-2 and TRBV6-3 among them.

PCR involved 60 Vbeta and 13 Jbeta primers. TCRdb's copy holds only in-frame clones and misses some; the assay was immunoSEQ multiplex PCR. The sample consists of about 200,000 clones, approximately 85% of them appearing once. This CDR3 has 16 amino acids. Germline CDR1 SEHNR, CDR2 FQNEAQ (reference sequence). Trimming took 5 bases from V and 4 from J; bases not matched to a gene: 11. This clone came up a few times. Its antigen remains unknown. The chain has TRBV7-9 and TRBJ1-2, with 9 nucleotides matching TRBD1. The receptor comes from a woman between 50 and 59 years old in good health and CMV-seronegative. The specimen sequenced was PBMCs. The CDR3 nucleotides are TGTGCCAGCAGCCCCACGACAGGGGGAGTCGTCTATGGCTACACCTTC. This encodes CASSPTTGGVVYGYTF.